A selection of T cell receptor beta chains follows, all from one sample in a study of blood T cell repertoires in COVID-19. Only in-frame clones appear in the TCRdb table, and some are missing; sequencing was by immunoSEQ multiplex PCR. The repertoire holds some 260,000 clones, with 80% to 90% as singletons. The sample taken for sequencing was peripheral blood. The receptors were sampled from a woman between 65 and 79 years old with COVID-19, enrolled during active disease. Each CDR3 is given with its conserved first and last residue. The D gene is left open where the match is weak. Not all rows give a size; the values are once, few, many and, for expanded clones, a class.

d_call	cdr3_length	j_call	clone_size	v_call	cdr3_nt	cdr3_aa
-	13	TRBJ2-5	-	TRBV19	TGTGCCAGTAGTATAGGACTTACAAAGACCCAGTACTTC	CASSIGLTKTQYF
TRBD1	15	TRBJ1-2	-	TRBV28	TGTGCCAGCAGCTCTTTGGACAGGGGCTTTTATGGCTACACCTTC	CASSSLDRGFYGYTF
TRBD1	15	TRBJ1-2	-	TRBV19	TGTGCCAGTAGTAGGGCCCGGGACAGGGTCTATGGCTACACCTTC	CASSRARDRVYGYTF
-	13	TRBJ1-6	-	TRBV6-5	TGTGCCAGCAGTTTGTACAGGGTGGCACCCCTCCACTTT	CASSLYRVAPLHF
-	13	TRBJ2-3	-	TRBV29-1	TGCAGCGTTGACAGGGGAGACACAGATACGCAGTATTTT	CSVDRGDTDTQYF
TRBD2	16	TRBJ2-7	once	TRBV7-8	TGTGCCAGCAGCTTAGCGCGAGCGGGAGGGTTCTACGAGCAGTACTTC	CASSLARAGGFYEQYF
-	12	TRBJ2-5	-	TRBV13	TGTGCCAGCAGCTTAGGGCGAGAGACCCAGTACTTC	CASSLGRETQYF
TRBD2	14	TRBJ2-1	few	TRBV9	TGTGCCAGCAGCGTAGGAGCGGGGTACAATGAGCAGTTCTTC	CASSVGAGYNEQFF
TRBD1	15	TRBJ2-1	-	TRBV7-6	TGTGCCAGCTCACTTGGACAGGGGGCCTACAATGAGCAGTTCTTC	CASSLGQGAYNEQFF
TRBD1	14	TRBJ1-4	-	TRBV7-8	TGTGCCAGCAGCCCGACAGGGAATAATGAAAAACTGTTTTTT	CASSPTGNNEKLFF
TRBD1	14	TRBJ1-3	-	TRBV10-3	TGTGCCATCAGTGACAGGGGGTCTGGAAACACCATATATTTT	CAISDRGSGNTIYF
TRBD1	14	TRBJ1-2	-	TRBV28	TGTGCCAGCAGTTACGGACAGGTGAATAGTGGCTACACCTTC	CASSYGQVNSGYTF
TRBD2	17	TRBJ2-7	-	TRBV6-2/TRBV6-3	TGTGCCAGCAGTTACCCCCGACTAGCGGGAGGGAAGGCCGAGCAGTACTTC	CASSYPRLAGGKAEQYF
TRBD2	13	TRBJ2-7	once	TRBV6-5	TGTGCCAGCTGGGGGGGTTTAGCTTACGAGCAGTACTTC	CASWGGLAYEQYF
-	16	TRBJ2-7	-	TRBV5-1	TGCGCCAGCAGCTTACCCTCCGGGACGGGAGTGAGGGAGCAGTACTTC	CASSLPSGTGVREQYF
-	13	TRBJ1-4	-	TRBV6-5	TGTGCCAGCAGTTACTCGGAGGGGGAAAAACTGTTTTTT	CASSYSEGEKLFF
-	15	TRBJ2-1	-	TRBV19	TGTGCCAGTAGTATTTCACCCTTGGCTAGCAATGAGCAGTTCTTC	CASSISPLASNEQFF
-	14	TRBJ1-6	-	TRBV5-1	TGCGCCAGCAGCTTGACCCACGGTAATTCACCCCTCCACTTT	CASSLTHGNSPLHF
TRBD2	14	TRBJ2-3	-	TRBV11-2	TGTGCCAGCAGCTTGGACGGGAGGGGCGGGCGGCAGTATTTT	CASSLDGRGGRQYF
-	13	TRBJ2-1	once	TRBV19	TGTGCCAGTAGTGCCTACCTATTCTATGAGCAGTTCTTC	CASSAYLFYEQFF
-	12	TRBJ2-7	-	TRBV11-2	TGTGCCAGCAGCCAACTCCTACTCGAGCAGTACTTC	CASSQLLLEQYF
-	17	TRBJ1-3	-	TRBV6-2/TRBV6-3	TGTGCCAGCAGTTACTCGTTCCTGGGAGTCTCTGGAAACACCATATATTTT	CASSYSFLGVSGNTIYF
-	14	TRBJ1-5	-	TRBV6-2/TRBV6-3	TGTGCCAGCAGACCTACAGGACGCAATCAGCCCCAGCATTTT	CASRPTGRNQPQHF
-	14	TRBJ2-7	-	TRBV5-4	TGTGCCAGCAGTCCTCCGGGACAACAATACGAGCAGTACTTC	CASSPPGQQYEQYF
TRBD2	15	TRBJ2-7	-	TRBV7-7	TGTGCTAGCAGCCCCGTTACTAGCGGGAGTGGCGAGCAGTACTTC	CASSPVTSGSGEQYF
-	12	TRBJ2-7	-	TRBV5-4	TGTGCCAGCAGTCGGTACTCCTACGAGCAGTACTTC	CASSRYSYEQYF
TRBD1	16	TRBJ1-4	-	TRBV7-2	TGTGCCAGCAGCTTTAATCTCGGGACAGGGTCTGAAAAACTGTTTTTT	CASSFNLGTGSEKLFF
TRBD2	14	TRBJ2-1	-	TRBV20-1	TGCAGTGCTAGTGTAGCTAGCGGGAGCGATGAGCAGTTCTTC	CSASVASGSDEQFF
-	12	TRBJ2-5	-	TRBV7-2	TGTGCCAGCAGCTTTCGGGAGAAGACCCAGTACTTC	CASSFREKTQYF
-	11	TRBJ1-1	-	TRBV20-1	TGCAGTGCTAGAGTGCAGGGGGAAGCTTTCTTT	CSARVQGEAFF
-	14	TRBJ2-7	-	TRBV28	TGTGCCAGCAGTTTAGAGGGTATGGCCTACGAGCAGTACTTC	CASSLEGMAYEQYF
TRBD1	14	TRBJ1-2	-	TRBV6-5	TGTGCCAGCAGTTACCAGTGGACAGGGGATGGCTACACCTTC	CASSYQWTGDGYTF
TRBD2	18	TRBJ2-1	once	TRBV4-3	TGCGCCAGCAGCCAAGGGCTAGCGGGAGGTTCCTCCTACAATGAGCAGTTCTTC	CASSQGLAGGSSYNEQFF